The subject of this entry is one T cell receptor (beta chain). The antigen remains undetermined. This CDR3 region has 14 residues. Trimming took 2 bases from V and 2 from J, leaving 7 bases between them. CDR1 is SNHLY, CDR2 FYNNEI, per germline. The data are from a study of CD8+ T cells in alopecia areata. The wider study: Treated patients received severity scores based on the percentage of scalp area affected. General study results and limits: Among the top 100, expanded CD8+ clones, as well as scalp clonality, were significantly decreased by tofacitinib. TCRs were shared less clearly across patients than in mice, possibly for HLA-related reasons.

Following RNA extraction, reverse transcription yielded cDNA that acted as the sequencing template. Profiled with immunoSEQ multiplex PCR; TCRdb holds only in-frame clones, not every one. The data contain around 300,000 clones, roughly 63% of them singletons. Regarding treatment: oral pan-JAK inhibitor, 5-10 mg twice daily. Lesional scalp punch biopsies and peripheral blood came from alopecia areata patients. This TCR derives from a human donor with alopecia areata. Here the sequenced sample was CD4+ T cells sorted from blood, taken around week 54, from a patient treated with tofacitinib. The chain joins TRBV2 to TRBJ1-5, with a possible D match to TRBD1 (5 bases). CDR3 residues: CASSERDGNQPQHF. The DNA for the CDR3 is TGTGCCAGCAGTGAAAGGGACGGCAATCAGCCCCAGCATTTT.